Listed below are T cell receptor beta chains from one sample, sequenced in a study of CD8 T cells in Susac syndrome. TCRdb recomputed calls from the immunoSEQ multiplex PCR reads with MiXCR, one row per CDR3 protein. Of approximately 180,000 distinct CDR3 sequences in the sample, roughly nine tenths are singletons; the top ten hold 0.075% to 0.095%. Sequencing was performed on CD4+ T cells from PBMCs. The receptors were sampled from a human donor with Susac syndrome. The CDR3 runs from the conserved cysteine through the conserved F or W. Each record gives: clone size, D gene, J gene, V gene, CDR3 protein, CDR3 DNA. The D gene is left open where the match is weak. The size field is filled for only some rows; it gives once, few, many or a size class.

NA | NA | TRBJ1-5 | TRBV6-5 | CASSYQGINQPQHF | TGTGCCAGCAGTTACCAGGGAATCAATCAGCCCCAGCATTTT
NA | NA | TRBJ1-6 | TRBV7-9 | CASSSVYNSPLHF | TGTGCCAGCAGCTCAGTTTATAATTCACCCCTCCACTTT
NA | TRBD1 | TRBJ2-1 | TRBV7-3 | CAQDEDRGPSSYNEQFF | TGTGCTCAGGACGAGGACAGGGGACCCTCCTCCTACAATGAGCAGTTCTTC
NA | NA | TRBJ1-2 | TRBV18 | CASSHDRSITPSNYGYTF | TGTGCCAGCTCACATGACAGATCAATAACCCCGTCTAACTATGGCTACACCTTC
NA | NA | TRBJ2-7 | TRBV2 | CASNYQSQGREQYF | TGTGCCAGCAATTATCAGTCACAGGGGAGGGAGCAGTACTTC
NA | NA | TRBJ2-7 | TRBV25-1 | CASSEFDEQYF | TGTGCCAGCAGTGAATTCGACGAGCAGTACTTC
NA | NA | TRBJ1-1 | TRBV18 | CASSPIWGASNTEAFF | TGTGCCAGCTCACCCATCTGGGGGGCGAGTAACACTGAAGCTTTCTTT
NA | NA | TRBJ2-7 | TRBV20-1 | CSATRTVYEQYF | TGCAGTGCGACGAGGACAGTCTACGAGCAGTACTTC
once | NA | TRBJ2-2 | TRBV15 | CATSRDSPSRAGELFF | TGTGCCACCAGCAGAGATTCTCCGTCGAGGGCCGGGGAGCTGTTTTTT
NA | NA | TRBJ2-1 | TRBV28 | CASSRIQAVSSYNEQFF | TGTGCCAGCAGCCGGATCCAAGCGGTGAGCTCCTACAATGAGCAGTTCTTC
NA | NA | TRBJ2-1 | TRBV5-1 | CASSQDWPNEQFF | TGCGCCAGCAGTCAGGACTGGCCGAATGAGCAGTTCTTC
NA | NA | TRBJ2-1 | TRBV5-5 | CASSLPGLPNNEQFF | TGTGCCAGCAGCTTGCCGGGACTCCCAAACAATGAGCAGTTCTTC
NA | NA | TRBJ2-7 | TRBV19 | CASRGRAYEQYF | TGTGCCAGCCGAGGACGGGCCTACGAGCAGTACTTC
NA | NA | TRBJ2-3 | TRBV27 | CASSPWGAGEWGSTDTQYF | TGTGCCAGCAGCCCGTGGGGGGCGGGGGAGTGGGGTAGCACAGATACGCAGTATTTT
once | NA | TRBJ1-5 | TRBV2 | CATDIDSNQPQHF | TGTGCCACCGACATTGATAGCAATCAGCCCCAGCATTTT
NA | NA | TRBJ1-5 | TRBV28 | CASSHPQDSYSNQPQHF | TGTGCCAGCAGCCATCCCCAAGACAGTTATAGCAATCAGCCCCAGCATTTT
NA | TRBD1 | TRBJ1-2 | TRBV4-2 | CASSRDSGTGRTYGYTF | TGTGCCAGCAGCCGAGACTCCGGGACAGGGCGTACTTATGGCTACACCTTC
NA | NA | TRBJ2-5 | TRBV18 | CASSPRPETGETQYF | TGTGCCAGCTCACCAAGACCGGAGACGGGGGAGACCCAGTACTTC
NA | NA | TRBJ2-7 | TRBV4-1 | CASSQEGQPLRDEQYF | TGCGCCAGCAGCCAGGAGGGACAGCCTCTTCGGGACGAGCAGTACTTC
once | NA | TRBJ2-7 | TRBV3-1 | CASSQEVLAGTGEQYF | TGTGCCAGCAGCCAAGAGGTACTAGCGGGGACAGGGGAGCAGTACTTC
NA | TRBD2 | TRBJ2-3 | TRBV2 | CASRPGLAGSTDTQYF | TGTGCCAGCAGGCCGGGACTAGCGGGGAGCACAGATACGCAGTATTTT
NA | NA | TRBJ2-3 | TRBV20-1 | CSARNGWAARDTQYF | TGCAGTGCTAGAAATGGGTGGGCTGCGCGGGATACGCAGTATTTT
NA | NA | TRBJ1-5 | TRBV20-1 | CSARTEDNQPQHF | TGCAGTGCTCGGACGGAAGATAATCAGCCCCAGCATTTT
NA | NA | TRBJ2-4 | TRBV19 | CASSAIQLAKNIQYF | TGTGCCAGTAGTGCCATACAGCTAGCCAAAAACATTCAGTACTTC
NA | NA | TRBJ1-5 | TRBV9 | CASSVVINQPQHF | TGTGCCAGCAGCGTAGTGATCAATCAGCCCCAGCATTTT
few | NA | TRBJ1-1 | TRBV6-1 | CASSTKTNTEAFF | TGTGCCAGCAGCACAAAAACGAACACTGAAGCTTTCTTT
NA | NA | TRBJ2-1 | TRBV24-1 | CALLARTYNEQFF | TGTGCCCTATTAGCGAGGACCTACAATGAGCAGTTCTTC
NA | NA | TRBJ2-1 | TRBV20-1 | CSGTSSYNEQFF | TGCAGTGGTACCAGCTCCTACAATGAGCAGTTCTTC
few | TRBD2 | TRBJ2-7 | TRBV6-1 | CASSPREAGGPGQYF | TGTGCCAGCAGTCCCCGTGAAGCGGGAGGGCCTGGGCAGTACTTC
NA | NA | TRBJ1-1 | TRBV7-2 | CASSLGPYTEAFF | TGTGCCAGCAGCCTAGGGCCATACACTGAAGCTTTCTTT
NA | NA | TRBJ1-3 | TRBV7-9 | CASGKDSFFSGNTIYF | TGTGCCAGCGGAAAGGACAGCTTCTTCTCTGGAAACACCATATATTTT
NA | NA | TRBJ1-2 | TRBV6-5 | CASSDTYGYTF | TGTGCCAGTTCAGACACTTATGGCTACACCTTC
few | NA | TRBJ2-5 | TRBV7-9 | CASSLGTGTQETQYF | TGTGCCAGCAGCTTAGGGACGGGGACTCAAGAGACCCAGTACTTC
NA | TRBD2 | TRBJ2-1 | TRBV3-1 | CASSQGGAGAHNEQFF | TGTGCCAGCAGCCAAGGGGGAGCGGGAGCACACAATGAGCAGTTCTTC
NA | TRBD1 | TRBJ1-5 | TRBV5-6 | CASSGDRAQPQHF | TGTGCCAGCAGCGGGGACAGGGCCCAGCCCCAGCATTTT
NA | NA | TRBJ1-3 | TRBV3-1 | CASSQVRGNTIYF | TGTGCCAGCAGCCAAGTGCGTGGAAACACCATATATTTT
NA | TRBD1 | TRBJ1-3 | TRBV3-1 | CASSLTSTGGSGNTIYF | TGTGCCAGCAGCCTTACATCGACAGGGGGCTCTGGAAACACCATATATTTT
once | TRBD1 | TRBJ2-7 | TRBV12-3/TRBV12-4 | CASSYGDRAYEQYF | TGTGCCAGCAGTTACGGGGACAGAGCCTACGAGCAGTACTTC